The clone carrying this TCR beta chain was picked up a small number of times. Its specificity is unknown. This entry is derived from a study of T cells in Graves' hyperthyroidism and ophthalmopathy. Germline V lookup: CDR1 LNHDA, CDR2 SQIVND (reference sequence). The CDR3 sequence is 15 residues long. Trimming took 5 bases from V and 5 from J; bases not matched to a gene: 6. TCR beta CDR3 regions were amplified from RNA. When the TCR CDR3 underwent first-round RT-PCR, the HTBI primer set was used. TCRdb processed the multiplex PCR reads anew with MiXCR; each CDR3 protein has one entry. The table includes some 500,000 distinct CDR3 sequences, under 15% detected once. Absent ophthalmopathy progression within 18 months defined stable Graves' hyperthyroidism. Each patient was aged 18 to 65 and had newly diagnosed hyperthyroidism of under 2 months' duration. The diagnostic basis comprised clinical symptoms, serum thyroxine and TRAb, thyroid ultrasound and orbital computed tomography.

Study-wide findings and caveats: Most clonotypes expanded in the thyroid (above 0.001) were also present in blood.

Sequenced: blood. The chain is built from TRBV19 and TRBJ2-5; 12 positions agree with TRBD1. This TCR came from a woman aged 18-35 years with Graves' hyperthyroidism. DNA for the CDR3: TGTGCCAGTAGTTCCGGGACAGGGGGCGGGGAGACCCAGTACTTC. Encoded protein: CASSSGTGGGETQYF.